Presented here are 20 T cell receptor beta chains from one specimen sequenced in a study of blood T cells in healthy people across ages. The second PCR ran roughly 6 to 11 cycles with a sample-barcoded 5' primer and J-beta primers. MiXCR was run by TCRdb on the 5' RACE reads, yielding one entry per CDR3 protein. The sample includes about 1.5 million distinct CDR3 sequences, 35% to 45% of them seen just once. Sequences were obtained from blood. The receptors originated from a woman between 18 and 30 years old in good health.

This rearrangement joins TRBV7-9 to TRBJ2-7, with D hard to call. The V gene lost 5 bases and the J gene lost 5 bases, with 16 bases spanning the gap. The V gene's germline CDR1 is SEHNR and CDR2 FQNEAQ (reference sequence). CDR3 size: 14 residues. CDR3 in DNA: TGTGCCAGCAGCCGATCACTCCAAGCCCACGAGCAGTACTTC. Its protein product is CASSRSLQAHEQYF. The full variable domain, completed using reference TRBV7-9 and TRBJ2-7, is DTGVSQNPRHKITKRGQNVTFRCDPISEHNRLYWYRQTLGQGPEFLTYFQNEAQLEKSRLLSDRFSAERPKGSFSTLEIQRTEQGDSAMYLCASSRSLQAHEQYFGPGTRLTVT.

This clonotype has a handful of counts. This chain joins TRBV12-3 or TRBV12-4 and TRBJ2-1; TRBD2 matches at 9 bases. Germline trimming cut 5 bases from V and 8 bases from J; bases unmatched to any gene: 10. The CDR3 totals 15 residues. The CDR3 DNA is TGTGCCAGCAGTCCCTCTAGCGGGGTTCCTGATGAGCAGTTCTTC. It is translated as CASSPSSGVPDEQFF.

The V and J genes are TRBV20-1 and TRBJ2-1; 10 bases align to TRBD2. J was trimmed by 0 bases and V by 6 bases; bases with no gene match: 17. CDR1 DFQATT and CDR2 SNEGSKA come from the germline V gene (reference sequence). The length of the CDR3 is 19 residues. Here the CDR3 reads CSATRGGISGGSSYNEQFF. The CDR3 DNA is TGCAGTGCGACAAGAGGGGGGATTAGCGGGGGGAGCTCCTACAATGAGCAGTTCTTC.

The V gene is TRBV7-2, the J gene TRBJ2-5, with 8 bases aligning to TRBD2. The J call may be faulty, since TRBJ2-7 better matches the DNA end. Germline V gives CDR1 SGHTA, CDR2 FQGNSA. CDR3 size: 16 residues. The CDR3 region is CASSLGRGVAGYEQYF. DNA of the CDR3: TGTGCCAGCAGCTTGGGGAGGGGTGTAGCGGGATACGAGCAGTACTTC.

The CDR3 sequence is CASSPGLTENWLKPYEQYF. As DNA, the CDR3 is TGTGCCAGCAGTCCCGGGCTTACGGAGAATTGGCTCAAGCCCTACGAGCAGTACTTC. The rearrangement uses TRBV11-2 and TRBJ2-7; D uncertain. There are 19 residues in the CDR3. CDR1 and CDR2 from the germline V gene are SGHAT and FQNNGV. Trimming removed 6 bases at V and 2 bases at J, with 29 bases between.

In this sample, this clonotype turned up a few times. V gene TRBV2 combines with J gene TRBJ1-2; unclear D gene. CDR3 length equals 13 residues. Germline CDR1 is SNHLY and CDR2 is FYNNEI. V shed 2 bases and J shed 8 bases, with 12 bases lying between them. Written as DNA, the CDR3 is TGTGCCAGCAGTGAACTCCCCGGGTCCGGCTACACCTTC. It specifies CASSELPGSGYTF.

CDR3 nucleotide sequence: TGTGCCAGCAGACCCTCTCGGGGTTTGGATAATTCACCCCTCCACTTT. Translation gives CASRPSRGLDNSPLHF. V usage is TRBV6-6 and J usage is TRBJ1-6; D unresolved. The CDR3 has 16 residues. Between the trimmed V and J ends, which lost 6 bases and 5 bases, there was a span of 17 bases. Germline-derived CDR1 and CDR2 are MNHNY and SVGAGI (reference sequence).

The chain employs TRBV29-1 and TRBJ2-5, with D perhaps being TRBD1 or TRBD2 (5 bases each). The CDR3 runs to 14 residues. Trimming pared 6 bases from V and 7 bases from J, leaving 21 bases between. Looked up from germline, CDR1 is SQVTM and CDR2 is ANQGSEA. This CDR3 reads CSVRENSPRGTQYF. Here the CDR3 DNA reads TGCAGCGTGAGGGAGAATAGCCCTAGGGGGACCCAGTACTTC.

A remark on this clonotype: A clone one base away is much larger, so this may be a read error. The rearrangement links TRBV2 to TRBJ1-6; no clear D. This CDR3 has 14 amino acids. Trimming removed 1 base from V and 5 bases from J, with 6 bases in between. Germline V gene sequence: CDR1 SNHLY, CDR2 FYNNEI. In nucleotides, the CDR3 is TGTGCCAGCAGTGAAGGGGGTGATAATTCACCCCTCCACTTT. It is translated as CASSEGGDNSPLHF. Full variable domain (outside the CDR3, taken from reference TRBV2 and TRBJ1-6): EPEVTQTPSHQVTQMGQEVILRCVPISNHLYFYWYRQILGQKVEFLVSFYNNEISEKSEIFDDQFSVERPDGSNFTLKIRSTKLEDSAMYFCASSEGGDNSPLHFGNGTRLTVT.

This clonotype was picked up a small number of times. The gene calls are TRBV28 and TRBJ2-6; possibly TRBD1 or TRBD2 for D (5 bases each). The CDR3 extends over 15 amino acids. V was trimmed by 6 bases and J by 6 bases, leaving 15 bases between them. The germline CDR1 and CDR2 sequences are MDHEN and SYDVKM. The CDR3, as DNA: TGTGCCAGCAGCCTCGGGACCTCCTCGGCCAACGTCCTGACTTTC. This encodes CASSLGTSSANVLTF.

This clonotype appeared a single time. The V call is TRBV7-2, the J call TRBJ1-2; unclear D gene. The CDR3 sequence is 15 residues long. Trimming cost V 1 base and J 2 bases, with 11 bases left between them. The germline V gene has CDR1 SGHTA and CDR2 FQGNSA. The CDR3 bases are TGTGCCAGCAGCTTAGGGTGGCAGATGAACTATGGCTACACCTTC. Translation: CASSLGWQMNYGYTF.

This clonotype appeared a few times. The rearrangement links TRBV28 to TRBJ2-7; 9 bases map to TRBD2. The V gene end was trimmed by 5 bases and the J gene end by 3 bases; junction bases not matched to a gene: 8. Germline V CDR1 and CDR2: MDHEN, SYDVKM. The CDR3 contains 15 residues. In DNA form, the CDR3 reads TGTGCCAGCAGTGGTACTAGCGGGTGGCACTACGAGCAGTACTTC. Translating it yields CASSGTSGWHYEQYF. The full variable domain, in which reference TRBV28 and TRBJ2-7 provide the parts outside the CDR3, is DVKVTQSSRYLVKRTGEKVFLECVQDMDHENMFWYRQDPGLGLRLIYFSYDVKMKEKGDIPEGYSVSREKKERFSLILESASTNQTSMYLCASSGTSGWHYEQYFGPGTRLTVT.

The rearrangement uses TRBV29-1 and TRBJ2-3; 7 nucleotides align to TRBD2. Germline V CDR1 and CDR2: SQVTM, ANQGSEA. Trimming removed 3 bases from V and 2 bases from J; junction bases left unmatched: 20. The CDR3 is 19 residues long. The CDR3 bases are TGCAGCGTTGAGTCGGGAGTTGCGGGGTCGGGACTACACACAGATACGCAGTATTTT. It codes for CSVESGVAGSGLHTDTQYF.

V and J are TRBV29-1 and TRBJ1-1; D might be TRBD1 (6 bases). Germline assignment: CDR1 SQVTM and CDR2 ANQGSEA. V lost 7 bases and J lost 6, with 18 bases in between. This CDR3 comprises 13 residues. Here the CDR3 DNA reads TGCAGCGCCGAAGGGGGGGCGCGGGCTGAAGCTTTCTTT. Amino acid sequence: CSAEGGARAEAFF.

The V call is TRBV29-1, the J call TRBJ2-7; D unresolved. CDR1 and CDR2 (germline): SQVTM, ANQGSEA. The CDR3 runs 15 residues. With 5 bases removed from V and 1 base from J, the gap between germline ends came to 18 bases. The CDR3 loop is CSVRVDSIGSYEQYF. For the CDR3, the DNA is TGCAGCGTTCGGGTTGACTCGATTGGGTCCTACGAGCAGTACTTC.

Remarks on this clonotype: A much larger clone is a single base away; this may be a read error. The chain employs TRBV5-5 and TRBJ2-7; TRBD2 is a possible D gene (5 bases). The CDR3 is 15 amino acids. V dropped 0 bases and J dropped 7 bases, with 17 bases sitting between them. In germline, CDR1 is SGHKS, CDR2 YYEKEE (reference sequence). The CDR3 nucleotides read TGTGCCAGCAGCTTGGAGGGAGTCGTCTACAATGAGCAGTACTTC. It yields the protein CASSLEGVVYNEQYF.

Notes on this clonotype: Relative to the germline gene, one junction end is altered; a read error may explain this. V usage is TRBV5-6 and J usage is TRBJ2-3; 7 bases align to TRBD2. The CDR3 length is 15 residues. The V gene's germline CDR1 is SGHDT and CDR2 YYEEEE. The CDR3 region is CASSLGGGSTYTQYF. CDR3 DNA sequence: TGTGCCAGCAGCTTGGGGGGCGGGAGCACATATACGCAGTATTTT.

The V and J genes are TRBV20-1 and TRBJ1-2, with a tentative D call TRBD1 (5 bases). V was shortened by 6 bases and J by 1 base, with 15 bases between the two germline ends. Germline lookup yields CDR1 DFQATT and CDR2 SNEGSKA (reference sequence). CDR3 length equals 14 residues. The CDR3 nucleotides read TGCAGTGCCACCGACGGGGGGTTTAACTATGGCTACACCTTC. Residues: CSATDGGFNYGYTF.

This clonotype showed up just a few times. This sequence joins TRBV7-2 and TRBJ2-3; either TRBD1 or TRBD2 may supply D (5 bases each). Germline CDR1 reads SGHTA; CDR2 reads FQGNSA. This CDR3 comprises 16 residues. V was clipped by 5 bases and J by 1 base, with 16 bases between them. The CDR3 DNA sequence: TGTGCCAGCAGCCCCACCGGGACGATGGGCACAGATACGCAGTATTTT. Its translation: CASSPTGTMGTDTQYF.

The chain employs TRBV29-1 and TRBJ2-4; 7 positions match TRBD2. The CDR3 is 16 amino acids. CDR1 is SQVTM and CDR2 is ANQGSEA in the germline V gene. Trimming took 1 base from V and 8 from J; bases not matched to a gene: 14. CDR3 nucleotide sequence: TGCAGCGTTGAAGGGGAGGGGTATCCCCCCTCTTACATTCAGTACTTC. Encoded protein: CSVEGEGYPPSYIQYF.